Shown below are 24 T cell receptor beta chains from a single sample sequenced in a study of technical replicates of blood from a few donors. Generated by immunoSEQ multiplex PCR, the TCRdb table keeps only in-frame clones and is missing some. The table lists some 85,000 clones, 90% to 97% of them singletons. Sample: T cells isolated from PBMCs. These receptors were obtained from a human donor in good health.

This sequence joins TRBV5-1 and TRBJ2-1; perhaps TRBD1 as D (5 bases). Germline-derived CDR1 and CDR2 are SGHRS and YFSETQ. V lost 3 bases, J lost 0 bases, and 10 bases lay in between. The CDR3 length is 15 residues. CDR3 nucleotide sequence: TGCGCCAGCAGCTATGTGGGGCGCTCCTACAATGAGCAGTTCTTC. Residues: CASSYVGRSYNEQFF.

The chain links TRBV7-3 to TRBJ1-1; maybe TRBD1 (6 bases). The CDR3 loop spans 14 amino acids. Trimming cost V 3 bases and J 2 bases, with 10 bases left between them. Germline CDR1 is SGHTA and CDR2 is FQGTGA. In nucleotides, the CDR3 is TGTGCCAGCAGCTTTGGCAGGGGTAACACTGAAGCTTTCTTT. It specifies CASSFGRGNTEAFF.

DNA for the CDR3: TGTGCCAGCAGCCCACCCGAGCGGGAGAGGCCAGATACGCAGTATTTT. Amino acids: CASSPPERERPDTQYF. The chain combines TRBV7-9 with TRBJ2-3; 8 nucleotides line up with TRBD2. The V segment lost 5 bases and the J segment 4 bases; nucleotides outside the gene matches: 11. The germline CDR1 and CDR2 sequences are SEHNR and FQNEAQ (reference sequence). CDR3 length equals 16 residues. Full variable domain (rest looked up from reference TRBV7-9 and TRBJ2-3): DTGVSQNPRHKITKRGQNVTFRCDPISEHNRLYWYRQTLGQGPEFLTYFQNEAQLEKSRLLSDRFSAERPKGSFSTLEIQRTEQGDSAMYLCASSPPERERPDTQYFGPGTRLTVL.

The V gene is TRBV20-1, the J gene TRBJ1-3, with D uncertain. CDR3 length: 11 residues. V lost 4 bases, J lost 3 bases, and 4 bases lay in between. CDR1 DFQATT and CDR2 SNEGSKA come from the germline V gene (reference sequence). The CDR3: CSAIFGNTIYF. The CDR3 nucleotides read TGCAGTGCTATATTTGGAAACACCATATATTTT.

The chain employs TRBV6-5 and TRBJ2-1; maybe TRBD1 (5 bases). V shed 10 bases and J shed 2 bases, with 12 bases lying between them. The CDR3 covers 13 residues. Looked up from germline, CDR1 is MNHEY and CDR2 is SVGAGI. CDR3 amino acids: CATRGGPYNEQFF. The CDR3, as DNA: TGTGCCACAAGGGGTGGCCCCTACAATGAGCAGTTCTTC.

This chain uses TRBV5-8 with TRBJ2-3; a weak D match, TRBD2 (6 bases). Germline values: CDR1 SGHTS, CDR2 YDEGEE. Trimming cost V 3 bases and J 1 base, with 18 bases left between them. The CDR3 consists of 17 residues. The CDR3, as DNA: TGTGCCAGCAGCTATGGGGGAGGACCGATTGGCACAGATACGCAGTATTTT. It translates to CASSYGGGPIGTDTQYF.

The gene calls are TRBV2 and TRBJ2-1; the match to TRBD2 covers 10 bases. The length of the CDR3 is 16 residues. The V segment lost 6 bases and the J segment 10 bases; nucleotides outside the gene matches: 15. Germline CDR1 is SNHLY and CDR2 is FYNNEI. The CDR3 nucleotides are TGTGCCAGCAGGGGTGGGGCTAGCGGGAGAAGAGGCGAGCAGTTCTTC. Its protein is CASRGGASGRRGEQFF. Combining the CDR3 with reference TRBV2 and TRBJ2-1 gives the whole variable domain EPEVTQTPSHQVTQMGQEVILRCVPISNHLYFYWYRQILGQKVEFLVSFYNNEISEKSEIFDDQFSVERPDGSNFTLKIRSTKLEDSAMYFCASRGGASGRRGEQFFGPGTRLTVL.

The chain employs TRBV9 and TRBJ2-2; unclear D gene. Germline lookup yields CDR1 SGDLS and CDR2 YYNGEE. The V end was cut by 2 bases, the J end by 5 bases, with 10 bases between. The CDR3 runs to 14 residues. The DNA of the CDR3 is TGTGCCAGCAGCGTCCAGTTGAATACCGGGGAGCTGTTTTTT. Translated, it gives CASSVQLNTGELFF.

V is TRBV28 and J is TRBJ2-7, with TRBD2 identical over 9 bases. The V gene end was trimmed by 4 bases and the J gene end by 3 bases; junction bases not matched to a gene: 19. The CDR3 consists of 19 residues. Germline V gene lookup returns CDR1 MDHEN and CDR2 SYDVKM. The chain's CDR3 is CASSSRTPASGVLFYEQYF. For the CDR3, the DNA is TGTGCCAGCAGTTCCAGAACCCCTGCTAGCGGGGTTCTCTTCTACGAGCAGTACTTC.

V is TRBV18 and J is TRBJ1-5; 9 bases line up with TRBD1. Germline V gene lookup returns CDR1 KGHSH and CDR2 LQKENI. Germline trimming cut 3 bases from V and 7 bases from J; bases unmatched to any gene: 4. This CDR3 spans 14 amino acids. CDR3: CASSPGQGGQPQHF. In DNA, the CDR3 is TGTGCCAGCTCACCGGGACAGGGAGGACAGCCCCAGCATTTT.

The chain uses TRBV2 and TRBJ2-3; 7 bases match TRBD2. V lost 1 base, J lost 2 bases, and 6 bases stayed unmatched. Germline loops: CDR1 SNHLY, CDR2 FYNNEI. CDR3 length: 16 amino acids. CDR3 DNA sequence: TGTGCCAGCAGTGAAGGGGGGAGGGGTCTCACAGATACGCAGTATTTT. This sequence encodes CASSEGGRGLTDTQYF.

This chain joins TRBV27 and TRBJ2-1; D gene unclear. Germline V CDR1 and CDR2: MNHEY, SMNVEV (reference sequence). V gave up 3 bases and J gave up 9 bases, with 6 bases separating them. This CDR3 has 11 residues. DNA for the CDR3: TGTGCCAGCAGTTTTTCAGTTGAGCAGTTCTTC. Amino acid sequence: CASSFSVEQFF.

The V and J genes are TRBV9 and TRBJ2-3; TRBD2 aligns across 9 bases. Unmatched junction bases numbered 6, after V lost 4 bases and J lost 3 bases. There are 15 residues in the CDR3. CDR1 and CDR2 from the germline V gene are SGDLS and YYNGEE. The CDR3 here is CASSFSGRPTDTQYF. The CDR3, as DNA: TGTGCCAGCAGCTTTAGCGGGAGACCGACAGATACGCAGTATTTT. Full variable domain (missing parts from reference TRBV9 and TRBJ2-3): DSGVTQTPKHLITATGQRVTLRCSPRSGDLSVYWYQQSLDQGLQFLIQYYNGEERAKGNILERFSAQQFPDLHSELNLSSLELGDSALYFCASSFSGRPTDTQYFGPGTRLTVL.

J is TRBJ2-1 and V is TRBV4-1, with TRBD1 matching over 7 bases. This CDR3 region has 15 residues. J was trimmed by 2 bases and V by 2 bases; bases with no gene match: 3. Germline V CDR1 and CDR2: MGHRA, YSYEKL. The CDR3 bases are TGCGCCAGCAGCCAAAAACAGGGGACCTACAATGAGCAGTTCTTC. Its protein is CASSQKQGTYNEQFF.

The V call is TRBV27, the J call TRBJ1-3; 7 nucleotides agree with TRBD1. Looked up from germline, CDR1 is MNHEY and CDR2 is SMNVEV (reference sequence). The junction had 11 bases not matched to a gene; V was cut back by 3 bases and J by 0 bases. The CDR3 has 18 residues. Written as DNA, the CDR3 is TGTGCCAGCAGTTTGAATCCAGGGGGGCCCCTCTCTGGAAACACCATATATTTT. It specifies CASSLNPGGPLSGNTIYF.

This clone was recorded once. The CDR3 bases are TGTGCCAGCAGCTCCAGCTGGACTAGCGGGAAAAATGAGCAGTTCTTC. Translated, it gives CASSSSWTSGKNEQFF. V gene TRBV7-3 combines with J gene TRBJ2-1, with 12 positions matching TRBD2. This CDR3 region has 16 residues. V lost 4 bases to trimming and J lost 7 bases; unmatched junction nucleotides: 8. Germline lookup yields CDR1 SGHTA and CDR2 FQGTGA. Full variable domain (outside the CDR3, taken from reference TRBV7-3 and TRBJ2-1): GAGVSQTPSNKVTEKGKYVELRCDPISGHTALYWYRQSLGQGPEFLIYFQGTGAADDSGLPNDRFFAVRPEGSVSTLKIQRTERGDSAVYLCASSSSWTSGKNEQFFGPGTRLTVL.

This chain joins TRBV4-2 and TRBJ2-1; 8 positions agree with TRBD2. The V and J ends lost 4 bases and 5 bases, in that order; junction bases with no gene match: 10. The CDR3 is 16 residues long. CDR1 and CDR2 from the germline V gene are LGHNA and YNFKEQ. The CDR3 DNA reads TGTGCCAGCAGCCCACAAGTGGTAGCGGGAAACAATGAGCAGTTCTTC. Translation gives CASSPQVVAGNNEQFF.

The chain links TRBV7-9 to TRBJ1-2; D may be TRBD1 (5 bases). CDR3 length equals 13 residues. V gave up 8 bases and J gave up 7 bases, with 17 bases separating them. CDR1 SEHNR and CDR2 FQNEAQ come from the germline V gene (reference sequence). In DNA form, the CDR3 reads TGTGCCAGCTTCTTAAAGCAGGGCGCTGGCTACACCTTC. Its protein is CASFLKQGAGYTF.

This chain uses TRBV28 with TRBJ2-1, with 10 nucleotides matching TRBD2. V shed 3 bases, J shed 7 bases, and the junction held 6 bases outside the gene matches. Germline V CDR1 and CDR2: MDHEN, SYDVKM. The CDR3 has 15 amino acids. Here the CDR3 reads CASSFLAGAGNEQFF. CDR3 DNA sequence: TGTGCCAGCAGTTTCCTAGCGGGAGCTGGAAATGAGCAGTTCTTC.

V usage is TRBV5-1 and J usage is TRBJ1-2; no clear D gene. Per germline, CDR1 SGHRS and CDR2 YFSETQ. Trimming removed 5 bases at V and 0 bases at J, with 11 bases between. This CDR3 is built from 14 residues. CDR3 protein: CASSRSSTNYGYTF. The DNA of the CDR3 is TGCGCCAGCAGTAGATCGTCTACTAACTATGGCTACACCTTC.

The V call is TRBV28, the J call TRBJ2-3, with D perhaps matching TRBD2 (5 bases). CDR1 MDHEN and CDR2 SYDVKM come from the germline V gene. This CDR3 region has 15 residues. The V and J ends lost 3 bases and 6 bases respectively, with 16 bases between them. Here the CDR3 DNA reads TGTGCCAGCAGTTTCTCCTTCAGCGGTAGCGATACGCAGTATTTT. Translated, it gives CASSFSFSGSDTQYF.

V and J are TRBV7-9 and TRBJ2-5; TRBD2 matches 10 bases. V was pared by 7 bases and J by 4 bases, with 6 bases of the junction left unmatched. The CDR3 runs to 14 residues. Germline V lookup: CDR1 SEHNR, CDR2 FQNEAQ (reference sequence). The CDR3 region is CASTLAGAGETQYF. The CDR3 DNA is TGTGCCAGCACCCTAGCGGGAGCGGGAGAGACCCAGTACTTC.

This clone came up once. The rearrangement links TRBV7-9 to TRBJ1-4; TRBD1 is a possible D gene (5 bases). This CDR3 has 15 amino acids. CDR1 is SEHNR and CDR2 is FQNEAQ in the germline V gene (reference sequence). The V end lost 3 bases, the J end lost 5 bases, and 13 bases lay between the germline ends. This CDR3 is CASSFFSRTNEKLFF. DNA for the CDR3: TGTGCCAGCAGCTTTTTCAGCAGGACAAATGAAAAACTGTTTTTT.

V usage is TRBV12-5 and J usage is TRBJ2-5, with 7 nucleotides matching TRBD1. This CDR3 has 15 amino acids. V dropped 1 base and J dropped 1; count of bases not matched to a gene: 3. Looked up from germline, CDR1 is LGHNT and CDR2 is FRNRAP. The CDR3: CASGLDRGFQETQYF. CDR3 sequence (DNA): TGTGCTAGTGGTTTGGACAGGGGATTCCAAGAGACCCAGTACTTC.